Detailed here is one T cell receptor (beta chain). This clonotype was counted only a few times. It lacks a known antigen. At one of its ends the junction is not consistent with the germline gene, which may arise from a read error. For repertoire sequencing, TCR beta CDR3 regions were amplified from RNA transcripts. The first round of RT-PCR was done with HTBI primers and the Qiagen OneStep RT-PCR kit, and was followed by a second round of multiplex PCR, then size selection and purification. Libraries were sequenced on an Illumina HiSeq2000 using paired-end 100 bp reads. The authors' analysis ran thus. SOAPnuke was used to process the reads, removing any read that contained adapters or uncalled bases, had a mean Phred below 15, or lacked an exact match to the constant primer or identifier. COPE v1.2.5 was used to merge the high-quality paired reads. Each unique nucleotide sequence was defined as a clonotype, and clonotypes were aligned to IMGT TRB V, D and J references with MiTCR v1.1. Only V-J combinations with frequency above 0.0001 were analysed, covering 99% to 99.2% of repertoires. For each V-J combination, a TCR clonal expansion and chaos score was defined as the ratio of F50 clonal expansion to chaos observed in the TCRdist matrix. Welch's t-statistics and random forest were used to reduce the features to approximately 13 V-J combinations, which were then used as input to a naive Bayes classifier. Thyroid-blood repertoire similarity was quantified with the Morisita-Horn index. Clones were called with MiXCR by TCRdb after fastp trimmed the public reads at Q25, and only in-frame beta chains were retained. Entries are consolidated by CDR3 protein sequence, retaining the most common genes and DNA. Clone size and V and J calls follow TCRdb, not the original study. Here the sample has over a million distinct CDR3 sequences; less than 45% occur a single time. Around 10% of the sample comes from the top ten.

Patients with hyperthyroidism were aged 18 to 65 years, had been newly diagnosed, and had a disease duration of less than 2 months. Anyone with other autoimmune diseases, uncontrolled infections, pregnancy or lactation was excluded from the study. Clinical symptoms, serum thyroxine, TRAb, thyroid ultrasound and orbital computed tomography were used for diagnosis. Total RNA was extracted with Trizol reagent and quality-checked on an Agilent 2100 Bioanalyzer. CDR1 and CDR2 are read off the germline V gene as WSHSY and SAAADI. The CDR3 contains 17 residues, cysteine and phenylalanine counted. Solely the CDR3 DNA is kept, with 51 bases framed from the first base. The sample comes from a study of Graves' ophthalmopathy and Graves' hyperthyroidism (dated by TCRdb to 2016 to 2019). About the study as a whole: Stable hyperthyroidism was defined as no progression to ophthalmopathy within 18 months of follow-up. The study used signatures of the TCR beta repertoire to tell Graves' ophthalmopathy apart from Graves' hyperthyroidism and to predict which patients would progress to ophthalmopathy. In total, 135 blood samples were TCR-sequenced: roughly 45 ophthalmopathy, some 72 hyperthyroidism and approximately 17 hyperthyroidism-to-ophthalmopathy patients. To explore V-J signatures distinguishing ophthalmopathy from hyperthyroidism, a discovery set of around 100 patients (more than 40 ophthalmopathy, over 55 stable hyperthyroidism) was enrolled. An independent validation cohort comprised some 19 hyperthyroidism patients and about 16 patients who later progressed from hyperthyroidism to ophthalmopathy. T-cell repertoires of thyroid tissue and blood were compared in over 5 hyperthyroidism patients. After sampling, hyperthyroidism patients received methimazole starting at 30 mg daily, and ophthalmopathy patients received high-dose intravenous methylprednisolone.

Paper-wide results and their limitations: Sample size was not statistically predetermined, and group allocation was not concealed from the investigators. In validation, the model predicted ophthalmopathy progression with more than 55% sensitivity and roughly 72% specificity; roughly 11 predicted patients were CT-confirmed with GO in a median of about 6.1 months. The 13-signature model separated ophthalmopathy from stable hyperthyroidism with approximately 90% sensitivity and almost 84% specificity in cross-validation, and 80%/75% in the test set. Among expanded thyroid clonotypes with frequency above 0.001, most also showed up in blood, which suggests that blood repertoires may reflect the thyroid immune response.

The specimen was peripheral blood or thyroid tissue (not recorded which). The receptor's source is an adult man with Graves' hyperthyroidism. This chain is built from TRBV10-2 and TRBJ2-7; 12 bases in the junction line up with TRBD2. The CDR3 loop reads CASSPLGLAGLSYEQYF. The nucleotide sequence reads TGTGCCAGCAGTCCCCTAGGACTAGCGGGGTTATCCTACGAGCAGTACTTC.